The source of this TCR beta chain is a study of OX40 agonist ivuxolimab in advanced cancers. About the study as a whole: Ivuxolimab, which targeted the costimulatory receptor OX40 (CD134), was an agonistic, fully human IgG2 monoclonal antibody. The point of sequencing TCRbeta in the periphery was to test whether ivuxolimab changed TCR sequence diversity and drove clonal T-cell expansion. The paper reports the monotherapy dose-escalation portion (N of about 47 patients) of the phase I ivuxolimab trial. The dose-escalation cohort was roughly 83% male with a mean age of around 64 years, ranging from roughly 20 to 80. Prior anti-PD-1, anti-PD-L1 or anti-CTLA-4 therapy was permitted, and approximately 39% of dose-escalation patients had received checkpoint inhibitors. Of the roughly 51 patients in dose escalation, 19 had hepatocellular carcinoma, roughly 15 had melanoma, 9 had renal cell carcinoma and 9 had head and neck cancer. Partial responses occurred in three dose-escalation patients: two with cutaneous melanoma and one with hepatocellular carcinoma. Intravenous ivuxolimab was administered to patients every 2 weeks at six dose levels: 0.01, 0.1, 0.3, 1.5, 3 and 10 mg/kg.

Genomic DNA was isolated from the sorted cells so that the TCRbeta CDR3 region could be sequenced. The immunoSEQ Assay was used to sequence the TCRbeta CDR3 regions. The immuneACCESS repertoire file appears here via TCRdb, limited to in-frame rearrangements. These files lack a portion of the clones; in checked studies, under half of the deficit traces to unresolved V genes, and the cause of the others is not known. The sample contains some 30,000 clones, about 92% of them found a single time. About 0.87% of the sample is in the top ten clones. The trial excluded patients who had a history of autoimmune disease or were on systemic immunosuppression. Peripheral blood for TCR sequencing was collected from all dose cohorts at baseline, on cycle 4 day 1, and on cycle 7 day 1. The samples were drawn from a first-in-human, open-label, multicenter phase I dose-escalation trial of ivuxolimab. Adults with locally advanced or metastatic melanoma, renal cell, hepatocellular, or head and neck squamous cell carcinoma were enrolled in the trial. Before TCR sequencing, CD4+ T cells and CD8+ T cells were sorted from peripheral blood as separate populations.

General conclusions and limits of the study: Partial responders in the 0.1-3.0 mg/kg groups had among the lowest normalized peripheral clonal expansion, especially among CD8+ T cells. The antigen specificity of the peripheral T cells that underwent clonal expansion was not determined. Low levels of normalized T-cell clonal expansion were also seen in some patients who did not respond. At doses of 0.1 to 3.0 mg/kg, clonal expansion of both CD4+ and CD8+ T cells in blood was seen between baseline and week 6. After ivuxolimab, CD8+ T cells had more expanded clones than CD4+ T cells on average.

Its CDR3 holds 15 amino acids, cysteine through phenylalanine. The sequence is cut down to CDR3 DNA, 45 bases in frame from base 1. V loses 5 bases at its end and J loses 6 bases; junction bases beyond the gene matches: 11. The germline V gene (reference sequence) provides CDR1 LNHNV and CDR2 YYDKDF. To note about this clone: Its specific antigen is unknown. No base-level quality is on record; no much larger clone is a single base apart.

This clonotype was sampled from an adult with an advanced solid tumor such as melanoma, head and neck, liver or kidney cancer. In this chain, TRBV15 is recombined with TRBJ2-7; 9 of the junction bases match TRBD1. The sample in question was CD4+ or CD8+ T cells sorted from blood, obtained in a trial of the OX40 agonist ivuxolimab. The DNA is TGTGCCACCAGCTTAAAACAGGGACAGGGTTCCGAGCAGTACTTC. Its translation is CATSLKQGQGSEQYF.